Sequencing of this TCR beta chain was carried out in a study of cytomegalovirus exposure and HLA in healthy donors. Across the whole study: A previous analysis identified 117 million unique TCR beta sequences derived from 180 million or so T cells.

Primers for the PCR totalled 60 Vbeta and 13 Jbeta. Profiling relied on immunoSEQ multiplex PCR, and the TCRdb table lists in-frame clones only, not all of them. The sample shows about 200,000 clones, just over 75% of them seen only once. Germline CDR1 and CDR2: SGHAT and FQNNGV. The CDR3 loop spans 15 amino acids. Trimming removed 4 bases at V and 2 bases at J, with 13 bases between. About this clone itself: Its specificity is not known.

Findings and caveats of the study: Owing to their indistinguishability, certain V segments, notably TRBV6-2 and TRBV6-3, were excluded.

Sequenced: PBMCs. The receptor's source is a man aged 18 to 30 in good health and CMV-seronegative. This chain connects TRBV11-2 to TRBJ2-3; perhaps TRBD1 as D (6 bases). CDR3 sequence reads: CASSYRGHPTDTQYF. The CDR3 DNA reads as TGTGCCAGCAGCTACCGGGGACACCCCACAGATACGCAGTATTTT.